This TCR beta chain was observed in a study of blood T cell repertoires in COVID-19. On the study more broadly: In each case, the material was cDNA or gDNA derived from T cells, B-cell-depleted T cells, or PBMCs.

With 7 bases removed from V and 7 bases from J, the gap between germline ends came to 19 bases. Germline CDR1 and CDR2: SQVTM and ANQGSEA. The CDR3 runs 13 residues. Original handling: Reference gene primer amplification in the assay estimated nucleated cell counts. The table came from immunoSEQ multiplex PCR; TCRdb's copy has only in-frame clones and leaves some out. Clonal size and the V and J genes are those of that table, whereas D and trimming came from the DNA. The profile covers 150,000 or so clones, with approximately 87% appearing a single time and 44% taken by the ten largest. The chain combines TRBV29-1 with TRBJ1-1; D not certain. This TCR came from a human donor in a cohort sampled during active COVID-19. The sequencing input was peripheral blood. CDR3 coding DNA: TGCAGCGCCCGAGGTGGCTCTGGGTATGAAGCTTTCTTT. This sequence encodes CSARGGSGYEAFF.